Sequencing of this T cell receptor (beta chain) was carried out in a study of cytomegalovirus exposure and HLA in healthy donors. Turning to the study itself: As released early, the data held 85 million to 95 million unique TCRs from HLA-typed donors. Whole-study findings and limits: According to an earlier analysis, most TCR beta V segments yielded productive rearrangements about 87% or about 30% of the time. Later analysis associated a missense DCLRE1C variant with TCR beta V- and J-gene trimming.

The CDR3 loop spans 14 amino acids. V was pared by 6 bases and J by 2 bases, with 11 bases between. The germline V gene has CDR1 MNHNS and CDR2 SASEGT. A word on this clone: Its antigen is unknown.

The PCR employed 60 Vbeta primers together with 13 Jbeta primers. TCRdb's copy holds only in-frame clones and misses some; the assay was immunoSEQ multiplex PCR. Seen here are approximately 100,000 clones, 50% to 80% observed once, and the top ten hold 3.9%. The receptor was isolated from a man aged 30 to 45 in good health and CMV-seronegative. Specimen: PBMCs. The chain is built from TRBV6-1 and TRBJ1-3, with no clear D. The CDR3 DNA reads as TGTGCCAGCAGAAGAGGTCTTACTGGAAACACCATATATTTT. It encodes CASRRGLTGNTIYF.